These 22 T cell receptor beta chains came from one sample sequenced in a study of T-cell memory formation after mild COVID-19. TCRdb itself ran the 5' RACE reads through MiXCR, one entry per CDR3 protein. The repertoire has around 200,000 distinct CDR3 sequences, approximately 18% of them found once; the top ten carry roughly 4.3%. Sequencing used PBMCs or a T cell subset sorted from them (not recorded which). The receptor set was obtained from a man aged 18-30 years who had mild COVID-19 (a few samples of this study predate the infection). Cell type and time point are not known.

This chain uses TRBV7-3 with TRBJ2-7; 9 bases line up with TRBD1. CDR1 SGHTA and CDR2 FQGTGA come from the germline V gene. V shed 0 bases, J shed 5 bases, and the junction held 11 bases outside the gene matches. The CDR3 covers 17 residues. The CDR3 spells CASSLTCRDRVFNEQYV. CDR3 DNA sequence: TGTGCCAGCAGCTTAACGTGTAGGGACAGGGTTTTCAACGAGCAGTACGTC.

This clonotype was counted only a few times. This chain's CDR3 is CASSLLALQETQYF. The CDR3 coding sequence is TGCGCCAGCAGCTTACTAGCCTTACAAGAGACCCAGTACTTC. The V gene is TRBV5-1, the J gene TRBJ2-5, with D maybe TRBD2 (6 bases). The germline V gene has CDR1 SGHRS and CDR2 YFSETQ. The CDR3 is 14 residues long. Trimming took off 2 bases at V and 2 bases at J, with 10 bases between the two ends. Full variable domain (rest looked up from reference TRBV5-1 and TRBJ2-5): KAGVTQTPRYLIKTRGQQVTLSCSPISGHRSVSWYQQTPGQGLQFLFEYFSETQRNKGNFPGRFSGRQFSNSRSEMNVSTLELGDSALYLCASSLLALQETQYFGPGTRLLVL.

V is TRBV12-3 or TRBV12-4 and J is TRBJ1-6; D gene uncertain. The CDR3 is made up of 14 amino acids. Trimming removed 6 bases from V and 7 bases from J, with 13 bases in between. The CDR3 DNA follows: TGTGCCAGCAGCCGGGCCCTGGTCAATTCACCCCTCCACTTT. It is translated as CASSRALVNSPLHF.

This clonotype was counted between two and nine times. The gene calls are TRBV5-1 and TRBJ1-1, with D possibly being TRBD1 (5 bases). Per the germline V gene, CDR1 is SGHRS and CDR2 is YFSETQ. There are 13 residues in the CDR3. Trimming shortened V by 7 bases and J by 0 bases, and 10 bases separated the two germline ends. CDR3 amino acids: CASLGPLNTEAFF. CDR3 coding DNA: TGCGCCAGCTTGGGACCGTTGAACACTGAAGCTTTCTTT. Together with reference TRBV5-1 and TRBJ1-1, the CDR3 gives the full variable domain: KAGVTQTPRYLIKTRGQQVTLSCSPISGHRSVSWYQQTPGQGLQFLFEYFSETQRNKGNFPGRFSGRQFSNSRSEMNVSTLELGDSALYLCASLGPLNTEAFFGQGTRLTVV.

V gene TRBV7-2 combines with J gene TRBJ2-2, with D unclear. V was pared by 1 base and J by 4 bases, with 10 bases between. Germline lookup yields CDR1 SGHTA and CDR2 FQGNSA. CDR3 length: 15 residues. The CDR3 reads CASSLGGVLTGELFF. The CDR3 DNA reads TGTGCCAGCAGCTTAGGTGGGGTCCTCACCGGGGAGCTGTTTTTT.

The genes are TRBV5-1 and TRBJ2-2, with 9 bases that match TRBD1. In germline, CDR1 is SGHRS, CDR2 YFSETQ. The V segment lost 2 bases and the J segment 3 bases; nucleotides outside the gene matches: 5. The CDR3 has 16 residues. This CDR3 reads CASSFTGGADTGELFF. In DNA form, the CDR3 reads TGCGCCAGCAGCTTTACAGGGGGCGCGGACACCGGGGAGCTGTTTTTT. The whole variable domain, remainder taken from reference TRBV5-1 and TRBJ2-2, is KAGVTQTPRYLIKTRGQQVTLSCSPISGHRSVSWYQQTPGQGLQFLFEYFSETQRNKGNFPGRFSGRQFSNSRSEMNVSTLELGDSALYLCASSFTGGADTGELFFGEGSRLTVL.

This clonotype was counted a few times. The rearrangement uses TRBV14 and TRBJ1-4; 7 bases line up with TRBD1. After removal of 4 bases from V and 9 bases from J, the junction contained 8 bases not matched to a gene. The CDR3 consists of 14 residues. Germline assignment: CDR1 SGHDN and CDR2 FVKESK. DNA for the CDR3: TGTGCCAGCAGCCTCCGGGACAGACAACAAAAACTGTTTTTT. The encoded protein is CASSLRDRQQKLFF.

This chain uses TRBV18 with TRBJ1-1, with 10 bases aligning to TRBD1. V was clipped by 3 bases and J by 3 bases; unmatched bases: 10. Germline CDR1 and CDR2: KGHSH and LQKENI. The CDR3 runs 17 residues. CDR3 region: CASSPFYRQGADTEAFF. The DNA for the CDR3 is TGTGCCAGCTCACCCTTCTATCGACAGGGGGCAGACACTGAAGCTTTCTTT.

This clonotype appeared a few times. The chain combines TRBV7-3 with TRBJ2-3; TRBD2 aligns across 8 bases. There are 12 residues in the CDR3. The germline CDR1 and CDR2 sequences are SGHTA and FQGTGA. Unmatched junction bases numbered 4, after V lost 4 bases and J lost 10 bases. The CDR3, as DNA: TGTGCCAGCAGCTCGCCGGGACTAGCGCAGTATTTT. As protein: CASSSPGLAQYF.

V gene TRBV5-5 combines with J gene TRBJ2-1; TRBD1 is a possible D gene (6 bases). There are 15 residues in the CDR3. Trimming stripped 1 base from V and 4 bases from J, with 12 bases between. Germline V lookup: CDR1 SGHKS, CDR2 YYEKEE (reference sequence). The CDR3 DNA is TGTGCCAGCAGCTTGTGGGACATAGGGTACAATGAGCAGTTCTTC. It specifies CASSLWDIGYNEQFF. The full variable domain, its missing parts supplied by reference TRBV5-5 and TRBJ2-1, is DAGVTQSPTHLIKTRGQQVTLRCSPISGHKSVSWYQQVLGQGPQFIFQYYEKEERGRGNFPDRFSARQFPNYSSELNVNALLLGDSALYLCASSLWDIGYNEQFFGPGTRLTVL.

Concerning this clonotype itself: A read error is possible here, since a much larger clone lies one base away. V usage is TRBV29-1 and J usage is TRBJ1-3; 8 nucleotides line up with TRBD1. Germline CDR1 is SQVTM and CDR2 is ANQGSEA. The CDR3 totals 14 residues. The CDR3 DNA reads TGCAGCGTTGTTGGACAGGGCGGAGGAAACGCCATATATTTT. Its protein is CSVVGQGGGNAIYF.

The J gene is TRBJ2-2, the V gene TRBV5-1, with TRBD1 matching over 10 bases. The CDR3 contains 15 residues. CDR1 SGHRS and CDR2 YFSETQ come from the germline V gene. V shed 8 bases and J 3 bases; nucleotides not matched to a gene: 7. Here the CDR3 reads CASHTGTGDTGELFF. For the CDR3, the DNA is TGCGCCAGTCACACCGGGACAGGGGACACCGGGGAGCTGTTTTTT.

This chain links TRBV2 with TRBJ1-2; D is possibly TRBD1 (6 bases). Deletions cut 1 base from V and 8 bases from J, with 14 bases between. The CDR3 contains 14 residues. Germline values: CDR1 SNHLY, CDR2 FYNNEI. CDR3 sequence: CASSEGSGGPGYTF. The DNA of the CDR3 is TGTGCCAGCAGTGAAGGATCGGGGGGCCCGGGCTACACCTTC.

This CDR3 is CASSNPTGSPLHF. Written as DNA, the CDR3 is TGTGCCAGCAGTAACCCAACGGGTTCACCCCTCCACTTT. The chain couples TRBV25-1 to TRBJ1-6; D unclear. This CDR3 is built from 13 residues. The germline CDR1 and CDR2 sequences are MGHDK and SYGVNS. V was trimmed by 5 bases and J by 9 bases, leaving 11 bases between them.

V gene TRBV7-2 combines with J gene TRBJ1-6; tentatively, D is TRBD1 (6 bases). The CDR3 runs to 14 residues. Trimming stripped 7 bases from V and 10 bases from J, with 17 bases between. Germline V gene data show CDR1 as SGHTA and CDR2 as FQGNSA. Written as DNA, the CDR3 is TGTGCCAGCAACGGGGGGGGGCAGGAGTCACCCCTCCACTTT. Protein: CASNGGGQESPLHF.

This clonotype was detected only a few times. J is TRBJ1-2 and V is TRBV7-9; 7 bases fit TRBD1. The J segment lost 8 bases and the V segment lost 4 bases, leaving 16 bases of the junction unmatched. Per the germline V gene, CDR1 is SEHNR and CDR2 is FQNEAQ (reference sequence). The CDR3 contains 16 residues. In DNA form, the CDR3 reads TGTGCCAGCAGCTCATCCTGGGGGGACAGTACCGGCGGCTACACCTTC. Translation: CASSSSWGDSTGGYTF.

This chain uses TRBV21-1 with TRBJ1-5; the table gives TRBD1 as D, unverified against the DNA. TRBV21-1 is classified as a pseudogene. This CDR3 spans 15 amino acids. The CDR3 sequence: CASSNPRDRGQPQHF. CDR3 DNA: TGTGCCAGCAGCAATCCCCGGGACAGGGGACAGCCCCAGCATTTT.

This chain links TRBV20-1 with TRBJ2-7; 9 nucleotides align to TRBD1. With V trimmed by 6 bases and J by 4 bases, 7 bases remained unmatched. The CDR3 extends over 13 amino acids. Germline V gene lookup returns CDR1 DFQATT and CDR2 SNEGSKA (reference sequence). CDR3 residues: CSAIRDREYEQYV. The CDR3, as DNA: TGCAGTGCCATCCGGGACAGGGAGTACGAGCAGTACGTC.

This chain links TRBV5-1 with TRBJ2-1; unclear D gene. V lost 3 bases and J 5 bases, leaving 15 bases between the germline ends. The germline gives CDR1 SGHRS, CDR2 YFSETQ. CDR3 size: 15 residues. The chain's CDR3 is CASSSASAKDNEQFF. The DNA for the CDR3 is TGCGCCAGCAGCTCGGCCAGTGCAAAGGACAATGAGCAGTTCTTC.

The DNA for the CDR3 is TGTGCCAGCAGCCAAGATGGGGGTACGGTTCAGCCCCAGCATTTT. Its translation is CASSQDGGTVQPQHF. V usage is TRBV4-2 and J usage is TRBJ1-5, with D possibly matching TRBD1 (5 bases). V dropped 0 bases and J dropped 6 bases, with 12 bases sitting between them. The CDR3 totals 15 residues. Germline CDR1 LGHNA, CDR2 YNFKEQ.

V gene TRBV6-2 or TRBV6-3 combines with J gene TRBJ1-2, with a possible D match to TRBD1 (5 bases). The germline V and J ends were trimmed by 5 bases and 6 bases, with 16 bases remaining between them. Germline CDR1 reads MNHEY; CDR2 reads SVGEGT. CDR3 length equals 14 residues. For the CDR3, the DNA is TGTGCCAGCAGTGCCCGGCAGGGTTCGGATGGCTACACCTTC. Translated: CASSARQGSDGYTF.

J is TRBJ1-1 and V is TRBV29-1, with D uncertain. This CDR3 is built from 14 residues. The V gene's germline CDR1 is SQVTM and CDR2 ANQGSEA. Trimming took off 7 bases at V and 2 bases at J, with 17 bases between the two ends. CDR3 nucleotide sequence: TGCAGCGCCAGAGGTGAGGCCTTAAACACTGAAGCTTTCTTT. This translates into CSARGEALNTEAFF.